The clone carrying this T cell receptor beta chain has just a few counts. The record originates from a study of blood T cell repertoires in COVID-19. While infection was still active, Seattle patients were enrolled and then followed longitudinally. Sequencing was performed with immunoSEQ multiplex PCR; in TCRdb, only in-frame clones are kept and a portion is missing. Of 150,000 to 200,000 clones listed, roughly 80% were seen once; the top ten hold approximately 6.8%. The CDR3 consists of 15 residues. With 4 bases clipped from V and 8 bases from J, the junction kept 9 bases outside the gene matches. The V gene's germline CDR1 is MNHEY and CDR2 SMNVEV (reference sequence).

The chain has TRBV27 and TRBJ1-5; 9 bases fit TRBD1. Sequencing was performed on peripheral blood. This TCR derives from a woman aged 40 to 50 with COVID-19, enrolled during active disease. The CDR3 nucleotides read TGTGCCAGCAGTTCCTACAGGGGGCTGGATAAGCCCCAGCATTTT. It encodes CASSSYRGLDKPQHF.